Listed below are T cell receptor beta chains from one sample, sequenced in a study of cytomegalovirus exposure and HLA in healthy donors. Some clones are missing from TCRdb's copy, which holds only in-frame ones; the method was immunoSEQ multiplex PCR. The sample holds about 100,000 clones, roughly 78% seen once. Sequencing was carried out using PBMCs. All receptors derive from a woman in her sixties in good health and CMV-seronegative. The CDR3 runs from the conserved cysteine through the conserved F or W. Fields, in order: V gene, clone size, J gene, D gene, CDR3 DNA, CDR3 protein. A D gene is named only where the DNA matches it firmly. Only some rows state a clone size, as once, few, many or a class for expanded clones.

TRBV6-5,-,TRBJ2-3,TRBD1,TGTGCCAGCAGCAAGACAGGGACGGATACGCAGTATTTT,CASSKTGTDTQYF
TRBV18,-,TRBJ1-2,TRBD1,TGTGCCAGCTCACCGTATCTTGCAGGGGGCGTTTTGTGGGGCTACACCTTC,CASSPYLAGGVLWGYTF
TRBV7-6,-,TRBJ2-5,-,TGTGCCAGCAGCATACAAGAGACCCAGTACTTC,CASSIQETQYF
TRBV5-1,-,TRBJ2-3,TRBD2,TGCGCCAGCAGCTTGTTCAGCGGGGGTTTAGATACGCAGTATTTT,CASSLFSGGLDTQYF
TRBV6-5,-,TRBJ1-2,-,TGTGCCAGCAGTTACCGGCGGGGGACCAATGGCTACACCTTC,CASSYRRGTNGYTF
TRBV5-8,once,TRBJ2-7,TRBD1,TGTGCCAGCAGCTTGGGGGCGTTCGACAGGGGTTACGAGCAGTACTTC,CASSLGAFDRGYEQYF
TRBV4-3,few,TRBJ1-2,TRBD1,TGCGCCAGCAGCCAAGACAGGGGGCTGGATGGCTACACCTTC,CASSQDRGLDGYTF
TRBV2,-,TRBJ2-7,-,TGTGCCAGCACCCTTAGGGGGGGTTCCTACGAGCAGTACTTC,CASTLRGGSYEQYF
TRBV4-3,-,TRBJ1-2,TRBD1,TGCGCCAGCAGCCACCAAACCGGGACAGGGCGCTATGGCTACACCTTC,CASSHQTGTGRYGYTF
TRBV15,-,TRBJ1-1,-,TGTGCCACCAGCGCTCAGGCAGGGATGAACACTGAAGCTTTCTTT,CATSAQAGMNTEAFF
TRBV4-3,few,TRBJ2-3,-,TGCGCCAGCAGCCAAGAGGGCTCCAGCCCAGATACGCAGTATTTT,CASSQEGSSPDTQYF
TRBV6-1,-,TRBJ1-2,-,TGTGCCAGCAGTGAAGGGGGAGGTGGCTACACCTTC,CASSEGGGGYTF
TRBV15,-,TRBJ2-1,TRBD2,TGTGCCACCAGCAGAGATTTGACTAGCGGGAGGGATAGGCAGTTCTTC,CATSRDLTSGRDRQFF
TRBV5-1,-,TRBJ1-2,TRBD1,TGCGCCAGCAGCCCAAAACAGGGGGCCAATATTAACTATGGCTACACCTTC,CASSPKQGANINYGYTF
TRBV4-3,few,TRBJ2-1,TRBD1,TGCGCCAGCAGCCCCATGACAGGGCCTACGAATGAGCAGTTCTTC,CASSPMTGPTNEQFF
TRBV5-1,-,TRBJ2-3,-,TGCGCCAGCAAACCGACTAGCACAGATACGCAGTATTTT,CASKPTSTDTQYF
TRBV7-2,-,TRBJ1-1,TRBD1,TGTGCCAGCAGCTCAGTACAGGGGGCTACTGAAGCTTTCTTT,CASSSVQGATEAFF
TRBV30,-,TRBJ1-1,-,TGTGCCTGGAGCGGACTTGAAAGGGGGGGGGACACTGAAGCTTTCTTT,CAWSGLERGGDTEAFF
TRBV4-3,-,TRBJ1-5,TRBD1,TGCGCCAGCAGCCGGGGACAGGGCCATAATCAGCCCCAGCATTTT,CASSRGQGHNQPQHF
TRBV27,-,TRBJ1-1,-,TGTGCCAGCAGTTTCCTGACGGGGGAGAGAAGGAGTGAAGCTTTCTTT,CASSFLTGERRSEAFF
TRBV5-1,few,TRBJ2-3,-,TGCGCCAGCAGCTTGACCCAGGGGGGCGGCACAGATACGCAGTATTTT,CASSLTQGGGTDTQYF
TRBV14,-,TRBJ2-1,TRBD2,TGTGCCAGCAGCCAGCTACCGGGACTAGCGGGGGTTGAGCAGTTCTTC,CASSQLPGLAGVEQFF
TRBV10-2,-,TRBJ2-7,TRBD2,TGCGCCAGCAGTGATACTAGCGGGAGGGCTGCCTACGAGCAGTACTTC,CASSDTSGRAAYEQYF
TRBV7-9,-,TRBJ1-2,-,TGTGCCAGCAGCCCAAAGCTAGGAACTGGCTACACCTTC,CASSPKLGTGYTF
TRBV2,-,TRBJ2-1,-,TGTGCCAGCAGTTCAGGGGCCACTGAGCAGTTCTTC,CASSSGATEQFF
TRBV5-1,-,TRBJ1-2,-,TGCGCCAGCAGCCCTTCAACATCCGAAAACTATGGCTACACCTTC,CASSPSTSENYGYTF
TRBV9,-,TRBJ2-1,TRBD2,TGTGCCAGCAGCGTAGCTAGCGGGGAGTACAATGAGCAGTTCTTC,CASSVASGEYNEQFF
TRBV14,-,TRBJ2-7,-,TGTGCCAGCAGCCTCAGGGGTCCCTCCTACGAGCAGTACTTC,CASSLRGPSYEQYF
TRBV7-2,-,TRBJ1-3,-,TGTGCCAGCAGCTTAGGTGCAGGCTCTGGAAACACCATATATTTT,CASSLGAGSGNTIYF
TRBV19,-,TRBJ2-3,TRBD2,TGTGCCAGTAGTATAGATCTAGCGGGTCCGTCGAATACGCAGTATTTT,CASSIDLAGPSNTQYF
TRBV27,-,TRBJ2-4,TRBD2,TGTGCCAGCAGTTCCCTGGGGGGAGGGAAAAACATTCAGTACTTC,CASSSLGGGKNIQYF
TRBV7-9,-,TRBJ2-5,-,TGTGCCAGCAGCTTAGCAGACTGGTACCAAGAGACCCAGTACTTC,CASSLADWYQETQYF
TRBV29-1,-,TRBJ1-1,-,TGCAGCGTTGCAGGTAGGACCGGGAGGACTGAAGCTTTCTTT,CSVAGRTGRTEAFF
TRBV7-6,-,TRBJ2-3,-,TGTGCCAGCAGCTCCAGAGGAGGAGCAGATACGCAGTATTTT,CASSSRGGADTQYF
TRBV29-1,-,TRBJ2-3,TRBD2,TGCAGCGCCGCGGGACTAGCGGGAGGTGTTGGGCAGTATTTT,CSAAGLAGGVGQYF
TRBV2,-,TRBJ1-1,-,TGTGCCAGCAGTTACCACAGCCCCGGGAAGGCTTTCTTT,CASSYHSPGKAFF
TRBV2,-,TRBJ2-5,TRBD2,TGTGCCACCAGAGACCAGCGGGGGGGACAAGAGACCCAGTACTTC,CATRDQRGGQETQYF
TRBV19,-,TRBJ2-1,TRBD2,TGTGCCAGTAGTCCCCGGGACTACTACAATGAGCAGTTCTTC,CASSPRDYYNEQFF